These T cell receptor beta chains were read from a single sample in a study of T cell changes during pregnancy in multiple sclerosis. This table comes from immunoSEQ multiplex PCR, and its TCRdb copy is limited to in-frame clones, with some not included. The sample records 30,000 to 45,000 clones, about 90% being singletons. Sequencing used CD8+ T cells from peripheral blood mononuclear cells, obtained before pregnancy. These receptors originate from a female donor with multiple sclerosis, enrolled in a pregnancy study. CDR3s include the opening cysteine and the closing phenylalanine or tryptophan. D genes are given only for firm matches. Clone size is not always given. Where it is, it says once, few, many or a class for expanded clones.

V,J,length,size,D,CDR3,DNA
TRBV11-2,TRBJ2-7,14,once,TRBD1,CASSPGQLSYEQYF,TGTGCCAGCAGCCCGGGACAGCTCTCCTACGAGCAGTACTTC
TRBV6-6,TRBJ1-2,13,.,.,CASSYSDSYGYTF,TGTGCCAGCAGTTACTCGGACAGCTATGGCTACACCTTC
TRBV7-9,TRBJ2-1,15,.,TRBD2,CASSLATSVYNEQFF,TGTGCCAGCAGCTTGGCAACTAGCGTATACAATGAGCAGTTCTTC
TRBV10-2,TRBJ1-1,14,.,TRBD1,CASSEREQGPEAFF,TGCGCCAGCAGTGAGCGGGAACAGGGGCCTGAAGCTTTCTTT
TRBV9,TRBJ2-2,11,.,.,CASTDTGELFF,TGTGCCAGCACGGACACCGGGGAGCTGTTTTTT
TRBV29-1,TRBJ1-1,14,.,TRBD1,CSVLTGGVNTEAFF,TGCAGCGTCCTGACAGGGGGAGTTAACACTGAAGCTTTCTTT
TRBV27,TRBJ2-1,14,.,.,CASSLAGQYNEQFF,TGTGCCAGCAGTTTGGCAGGTCAATACAATGAGCAGTTCTTC
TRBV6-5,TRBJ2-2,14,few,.,CASSYGQGFGELFF,TGTGCCAGCAGTTACGGCCAGGGGTTCGGGGAGCTGTTTTTT
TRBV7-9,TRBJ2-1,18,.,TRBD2,CASSPGTSGRAAYNEQFF,TGTGCCAGCAGCCCGGGGACTAGCGGGAGGGCCGCCTACAATGAGCAGTTCTTC
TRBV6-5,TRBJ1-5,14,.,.,CASSPTGINQPQHF,TGTGCCAGCAGTCCCACAGGGATCAATCAGCCCCAGCATTTT
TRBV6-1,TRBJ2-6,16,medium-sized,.,CASSEVQGIGANVLTF,TGTGCCAGCAGTGAAGTGCAGGGGATCGGGGCCAACGTCCTGACTTTC
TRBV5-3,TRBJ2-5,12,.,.,CARFSGVETQYF,TGTGCCAGATTCTCAGGGGTAGAGACCCAGTACTTC
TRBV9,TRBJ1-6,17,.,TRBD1,CASSAGFGQGGNSPLHF,TGTGCCAGCAGCGCCGGTTTCGGACAGGGCGGCAATTCACCCCTCCACTTT
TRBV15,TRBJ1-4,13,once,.,CATSMGGGEKLFF,TGTGCCACCAGCATGGGGGGTGGTGAAAAACTGTTTTTT
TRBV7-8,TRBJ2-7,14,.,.,CASSLGGRAYEQYF,TGTGCCAGCAGCTTAGGAGGCAGGGCCTACGAGCAGTACTTC
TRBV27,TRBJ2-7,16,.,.,CASSLSAGNFAYEQYF,TGTGCCAGCAGTTTATCGGCGGGGAATTTTGCCTACGAGCAGTACTTC
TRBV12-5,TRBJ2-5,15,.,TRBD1,CASAPDRGLEETQYF,TGTGCTAGTGCTCCGGACAGGGGACTGGAAGAGACCCAGTACTTC
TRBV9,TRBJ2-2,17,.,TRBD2,CASSERLTSADPGELFF,TGTGCCAGCAGCGAGAGACTGACTAGCGCTGATCCCGGGGAGCTGTTTTTT
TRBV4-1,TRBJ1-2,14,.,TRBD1,CASSPDRVRDGYTF,TGCGCCAGCAGCCCCGACAGGGTGAGGGATGGCTACACCTTC
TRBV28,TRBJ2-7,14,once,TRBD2,CASSLKRELYEQYF,TGTGCCAGCAGTTTAAAGCGGGAGCTTTACGAGCAGTACTTC
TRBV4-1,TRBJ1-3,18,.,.,CASSQEFRFLEAGNTIYF,TGCGCCAGCAGCCAAGAGTTTCGTTTTCTCGAAGCCGGAAACACCATATATTTT
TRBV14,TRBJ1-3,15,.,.,CASSQDRSSGNTIYF,TGTGCCAGCAGCCAAGACAGGTCCTCTGGAAACACCATATATTTT
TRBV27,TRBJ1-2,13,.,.,CASSSSGVYGYTF,TGTGCCAGCAGTTCATCAGGGGTTTATGGCTACACCTTC
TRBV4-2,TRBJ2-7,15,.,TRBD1,CASSQADRGLDEQYF,TGTGCCAGCAGCCAAGCCGACAGGGGGCTTGACGAGCAGTACTTC
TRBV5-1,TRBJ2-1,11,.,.,CATSSLNEQFF,TGCGCCACCTCGAGTCTTAATGAGCAGTTCTTC
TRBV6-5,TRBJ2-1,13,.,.,CASSYSTHNEQFF,TGTGCCAGCAGTTACTCAACACACAATGAGCAGTTCTTC
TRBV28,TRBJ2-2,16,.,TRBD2,CASSFGAGGAPGELFF,TGTGCCAGCAGTTTCGGTGCGGGAGGCGCCCCCGGGGAGCTGTTTTTT
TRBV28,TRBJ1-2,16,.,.,CASSIPASGGNYGYTF,TGTGCCAGCAGTATCCCTGCCTCGGGGGGCAACTATGGCTACACCTTC
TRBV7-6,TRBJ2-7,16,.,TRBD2,CASSASRTSGFYEQYF,TGTGCCAGCAGCGCATCACGGACTAGCGGGTTTTACGAGCAGTACTTC
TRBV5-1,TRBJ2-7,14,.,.,CASSLGSGSYEQYF,TGCGCCAGCAGCTTGGGTAGCGGATCCTACGAGCAGTACTTC
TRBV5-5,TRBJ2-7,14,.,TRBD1,CASSMGQGAYEQYF,TGTGCCAGCAGCATGGGACAGGGTGCCTACGAGCAGTACTTC
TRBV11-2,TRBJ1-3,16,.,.,CASSLVRGARGNTIYF,TGTGCCAGCAGCTTAGTCCGGGGGGCGCGGGGAAACACCATATATTTT
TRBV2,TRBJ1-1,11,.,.,CASSAGARAFF,TGTGCCAGCAGCGCGGGGGCCAGAGCTTTCTTT
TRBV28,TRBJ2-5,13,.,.,CASSNNPQETQYF,TGTGCCAGCAGTAATAATCCACAGGAGACCCAGTACTTC
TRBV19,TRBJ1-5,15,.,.,CASSIWRGVKQPQHF,TGTGCCAGTAGTATATGGCGGGGGGTTAAACAGCCCCAGCATTTT
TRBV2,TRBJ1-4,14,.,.,CASSDLGRDEKLFF,TGTGCCAGCAGTGACTTAGGGAGGGATGAAAAACTGTTTTTT
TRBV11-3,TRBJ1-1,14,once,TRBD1,CASRRTGRDAEAFF,TGTGCCAGCAGACGGACAGGGAGGGATGCTGAAGCTTTCTTT
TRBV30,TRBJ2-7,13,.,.,CAWSVRRGDEQYF,TGTGCCTGGAGTGTACGCAGGGGAGACGAGCAGTACTTC
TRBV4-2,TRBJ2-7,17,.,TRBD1,CASSQELRGLVYYEQYF,TGTGCCAGCAGCCAAGAACTCAGGGGGCTAGTGTACTACGAGCAGTACTTC
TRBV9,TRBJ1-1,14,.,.,CASSANPDSTEAFF,TGTGCCAGCAGCGCAAATCCCGACAGCACTGAAGCTTTCTTT
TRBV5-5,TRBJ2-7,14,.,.,CASSTHQGRFEQYF,TGTGCCAGCAGCACCCACCAGGGAAGGTTTGAGCAGTACTTC
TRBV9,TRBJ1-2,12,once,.,CASGPQGGGYTF,TGTGCCAGCGGCCCGCAGGGTGGAGGCTACACCTTC
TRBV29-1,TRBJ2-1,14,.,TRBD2,CSVGTSGYSGEQFF,TGCAGCGTTGGGACTAGCGGTTACAGCGGTGAGCAGTTCTTC
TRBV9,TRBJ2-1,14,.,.,CASSVEGGGNEQFF,TGTGCCAGCAGCGTAGAAGGTGGAGGCAATGAGCAGTTCTTC
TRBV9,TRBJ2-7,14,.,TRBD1,CASSVGLQGIEQYF,TGTGCCAGCAGCGTCGGTTTACAGGGGATCGAGCAGTACTTC
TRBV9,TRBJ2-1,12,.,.,CASSPGKNEQFF,TGTGCCAGCAGCCCCGGGAAGAATGAGCAGTTCTTC
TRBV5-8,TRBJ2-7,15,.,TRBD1,CASSFQQGAIDEQYF,TGTGCCAGCAGCTTCCAACAGGGGGCTATAGACGAGCAGTACTTC
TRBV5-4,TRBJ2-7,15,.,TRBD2,CASSLKRERSHEQYF,TGTGCCAGCAGCTTGAAGCGGGAGAGGAGCCACGAGCAGTACTTC
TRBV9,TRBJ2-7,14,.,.,CASSGSGKNYEQYF,TGTGCCAGCAGCGGCTCCGGGAAAAACTACGAGCAGTACTTC
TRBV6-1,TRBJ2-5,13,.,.,CASSGVLGETQYF,TGTGCCAGCAGCGGGGTCTTGGGGGAGACCCAGTACTTC
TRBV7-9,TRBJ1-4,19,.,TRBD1,CASSAERTGDRGANEKLFF,TGTGCCAGCAGCGCTGAAAGGACAGGGGATCGTGGGGCTAATGAAAAACTGTTTTTT
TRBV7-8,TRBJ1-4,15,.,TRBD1,CASSFRTGLEEKLFF,TGTGCCAGCAGCTTCCGGACAGGGCTGGAAGAAAAACTGTTTTTT
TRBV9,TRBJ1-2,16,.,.,CASSASQGPGIYGYTF,TGTGCCAGCAGCGCCAGTCAGGGGCCGGGGATCTATGGCTACACCTTC
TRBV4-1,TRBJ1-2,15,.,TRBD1,CASSQPGTGPDGYTF,TGCGCCAGCAGCCAGCCCGGGACAGGGCCGGATGGCTACACCTTC